This T cell receptor beta chain was sequenced for a study of T cell repertoires in cytomegalovirus infection. TCRdb redid the calling of the reads with MiXCR, one entry per CDR3 protein. The sample lists some 440,000 distinct CDR3 sequences; 30% to 40% were seen once. CDR1 and CDR2 from the germline V gene are KGHSH and LQKENI. The CDR3 has 13 residues. Trimming cost V 1 base and J 3 bases, with 7 bases left between them. This clonotype was observed a few times. This TCR came from a human donor in good health (CMV status not recorded). Some clones in this sample may be carry-over from other donors' samples. Sequenced input: PBMCs. The chain employs TRBV18 and TRBJ2-7; D perhaps matches TRBD1 (5 bases). The CDR3 loop reads CASSPRQFYEQYF. The CDR3 nucleotides read TGTGCCAGCTCACCACGACAGTTCTACGAGCAGTACTTC.